One sample yielded the 16 T cell receptor beta chains listed below, sequenced in a study of T-cell memory formation after mild COVID-19. TCRdb re-called the 5' RACE reads with MiXCR, one entry per CDR3 protein. The sample carries approximately 410,000 distinct CDR3 sequences, more than 20% recorded once. Sequencing used PBMCs or a T cell subset sorted from them (not recorded which). Source of these receptors: an adult woman who had mild COVID-19 (a few samples of this study predate the infection). Cell type and time point are not known.

This chain connects TRBV7-9 to TRBJ2-7; tentatively, D is TRBD1 (7 bases). V was clipped by 0 bases and J by 0 bases, with 12 bases between them. CDR1 and CDR2 (germline): SEHNR, FQNEAQ (reference sequence). This CDR3 is 16 amino acids long. The chain's CDR3 is CASSLAGGQSSYEQYF. DNA for the CDR3: TGTGCCAGCAGCTTAGCGGGGGGACAGAGCTCCTACGAGCAGTACTTC. The full variable domain, with the rest looked up from reference TRBV7-9 and TRBJ2-7, is DTGVSQNPRHKITKRGQNVTFRCDPISEHNRLYWYRQTLGQGPEFLTYFQNEAQLEKSRLLSDRFSAERPKGSFSTLEIQRTEQGDSAMYLCASSLAGGQSSYEQYFGPGTRLTVT.

This clonotype was found a few times. J is TRBJ1-1 and V is TRBV5-1; unclear D gene. The CDR3 runs to 12 residues. The V end lost 2 bases, the J end lost 10 bases, and 12 bases lay between the germline ends. Germline V gives CDR1 SGHRS, CDR2 YFSETQ. In nucleotides, the CDR3 is TGCGCCAGCAGCTTCGGCCAGCAAGGAGCTTTCTTT. Translation: CASSFGQQGAFF. Full variable domain (missing parts from reference TRBV5-1 and TRBJ1-1): KAGVTQTPRYLIKTRGQQVTLSCSPISGHRSVSWYQQTPGQGLQFLFEYFSETQRNKGNFPGRFSGRQFSNSRSEMNVSTLELGDSALYLCASSFGQQGAFFGQGTRLTVV.

The chain couples TRBV24-1 to TRBJ2-1; the D call may be TRBD1 or TRBD2 (5 bases each). Per the germline V gene, CDR1 is KGHDR and CDR2 is SFDVKD. Trimming shortened V by 9 bases and J by 9 bases, and 11 bases separated the two germline ends. The CDR3 loop spans 11 amino acids. The CDR3 nucleotides read TGTGCCACCGGGGGTTATGGTGAGCAGTTCTTC. It yields the protein CATGGYGEQFF.

This chain connects TRBV6-1 to TRBJ2-5; D is possibly TRBD1 (6 bases). V lost 3 bases to trimming and J lost 6 bases, with 20 bases between them. Germline V gene sequence: CDR1 MNHNS, CDR2 SASEGT. This CDR3 spans 16 amino acids. CDR3 DNA sequence: TGTGCCAGCAGTGATCAGGGGTCAGGGTTGGGGAAGACCCAGTACTTC. This encodes CASSDQGSGLGKTQYF.

The chain recombines TRBV7-9 with TRBJ2-7; D is possibly TRBD1 (5 bases). Deletions cut 5 bases from V and 4 bases from J, with 15 bases between. CDR3 length equals 14 residues. From germline, CDR1 is SEHNR and CDR2 FQNEAQ (reference sequence). CDR3 coding DNA: TGTGCCAGCAGCCCGGACACCCGGTGGTACGAGCAGTACTTC. Protein product: CASSPDTRWYEQYF. The full variable domain, in which reference TRBV7-9 and TRBJ2-7 provide the parts outside the CDR3, is DTGVSQNPRHKITKRGQNVTFRCDPISEHNRLYWYRQTLGQGPEFLTYFQNEAQLEKSRLLSDRFSAERPKGSFSTLEIQRTEQGDSAMYLCASSPDTRWYEQYFGPGTRLTVT.

The DNA for the CDR3 is TGTGCCAGCAGCCGACCGGGACAAACAACAGATACGCAGTATTTT. Its translation: CASSRPGQTTDTQYF. V gene TRBV11-1 combines with J gene TRBJ2-3; D perhaps matches TRBD1 (6 bases). The length of the CDR3 is 15 residues. V lost 5 bases and J lost 3, with 15 bases in between. CDR1 SGHAT and CDR2 FQDESV come from the germline V gene (reference sequence).

This chain connects TRBV3-1 to TRBJ2-1; 12 nucleotides align to TRBD2. Germline CDR1 is LGHDT and CDR2 is YNNKEL (reference sequence). V gave up 5 bases and J gave up 4 bases; unmatched junction bases: 9. The CDR3 is 17 residues long. The CDR3: CASSKGQGLAGYNEQFF. The CDR3 DNA reads TGTGCCAGCAGCAAAGGACAGGGACTAGCGGGTTACAATGAGCAGTTCTTC.

This clonotype was seen only a few times. The chain is built from TRBV7-9 and TRBJ2-1, with D uncertain. Deletions cut 2 bases from V and 4 bases from J, with 18 bases between. The V gene's germline CDR1 is SEHNR and CDR2 FQNEAQ (reference sequence). The CDR3 loop spans 17 amino acids. Here the CDR3 reads CASSLSVVIGGYNEQFF. CDR3 DNA sequence: TGTGCCAGCAGCTTATCCGTCGTCATCGGTGGTTACAATGAGCAGTTCTTC. Drawing the rest from reference TRBV7-9 and TRBJ2-1, the complete variable domain is DTGVSQNPRHKITKRGQNVTFRCDPISEHNRLYWYRQTLGQGPEFLTYFQNEAQLEKSRLLSDRFSAERPKGSFSTLEIQRTEQGDSAMYLCASSLSVVIGGYNEQFFGPGTRLTVL.

This clonotype has a count of ten or more. This rearrangement joins TRBV7-2 to TRBJ1-2; D gene ambiguous. Germline assignment: CDR1 SGHTA and CDR2 FQGNSA. The CDR3 spans 11 residues. Trimming removed 5 bases at V and 2 bases at J, with 3 bases between. CDR3 residues: CASSANYGYTF. The CDR3 DNA is TGTGCCAGCAGCGCCAACTATGGCTACACCTTC.

This clonotype was detected many times. J is TRBJ2-1 and V is TRBV20-1, with D uncertain. The length of the CDR3 is 11 residues. Germline CDR1 and CDR2: DFQATT and SNEGSKA (reference sequence). V shed 0 bases and J shed 3 bases, with 0 bases lying between them. The CDR3 nucleotides read TGCAGTGCTAGAGACTACAATGAGCAGTTCTTC. Translating it yields CSARDYNEQFF.

A few counts support this clonotype. In DNA form, the CDR3 reads TGCGCCAGCAGCTTGAGGCTAGCGGGACGCCTGAGGGGGAACGAGCAGTACTTC. Its translation: CASSLRLAGRLRGNEQYF. The chain joins TRBV5-1 to TRBJ2-7; 9 bases match TRBD2. The CDR3 is 18 residues long. CDR1 is SGHRS, CDR2 YFSETQ, per germline. V gave up 1 base and J gave up 5 bases; unmatched junction bases: 16.

The V call is TRBV18, the J call TRBJ1-1; no reliable D call. CDR1 is KGHSH, CDR2 LQKENI, per germline. This CDR3 region has 13 residues. The V end was cut by 4 bases, the J end by 2 bases, with 8 bases between. In nucleotides, the CDR3 is TGTGCCAGCTCACAGCCAGTCAACACTGAAGCTTTCTTT. It is translated as CASSQPVNTEAFF. Full variable domain (missing parts from reference TRBV18 and TRBJ1-1): NAGVMQNPRHLVRRRGQEARLRCSPMKGHSHVYWYRQLPEEGLKFMVYLQKENIIDESGMPKERFSAEFPKEGPSILRIQQVVRGDSAAYFCASSQPVNTEAFFGQGTRLTVV.

The chain couples TRBV6-5 to TRBJ1-5; 11 bases are a match to TRBD1. Trimming removed 5 bases from V and 3 bases from J; junction bases left unmatched: 3. The CDR3 is 15 residues long. Germline V gene lookup returns CDR1 MNHEY and CDR2 SVGAGI. For the CDR3, the DNA is TGTGCCAGCAGTAAGGACAGGGGGCCCAATCAGCCCCAGCATTTT. Protein: CASSKDRGPNQPQHF.

The J gene is TRBJ2-5, the V gene TRBV24-1; 10 bases are a match to TRBD1. Per germline, CDR1 KGHDR and CDR2 SFDVKD. This CDR3 has 16 amino acids. Trimming removed 3 bases from V and 3 bases from J; junction bases left unmatched: 6. The CDR3 DNA is TGTGCCACCAGTGATGTCGGGACAGGGGACGAAGAGACCCAGTACTTC. Its translation: CATSDVGTGDEETQYF.

The V call is TRBV20-1, the J call TRBJ1-6, with no clear D. The ends were cut back, 0 bases at V and 7 bases at J, with 13 bases in the middle. The CDR3 contains 15 residues. Germline CDR1 and CDR2: DFQATT and SNEGSKA (reference sequence). CDR3 coding DNA: TGCAGTGCTAGAGATGGCGCAGGCACCAATTCACCCCTCCACTTT. Translation gives CSARDGAGTNSPLHF.

This clonotype was seen a few times. The chain couples TRBV25-1 to TRBJ1-3; D ambiguous. The CDR3 length is 14 residues. Deletions cut 2 bases from V and 1 base from J, with 6 bases between. Germline loops: CDR1 MGHDK, CDR2 SYGVNS. The CDR3 DNA sequence: TGTGCCAGCAGTGAACATGTGTCTGGAAACACCATATATTTT. Translating it yields CASSEHVSGNTIYF.